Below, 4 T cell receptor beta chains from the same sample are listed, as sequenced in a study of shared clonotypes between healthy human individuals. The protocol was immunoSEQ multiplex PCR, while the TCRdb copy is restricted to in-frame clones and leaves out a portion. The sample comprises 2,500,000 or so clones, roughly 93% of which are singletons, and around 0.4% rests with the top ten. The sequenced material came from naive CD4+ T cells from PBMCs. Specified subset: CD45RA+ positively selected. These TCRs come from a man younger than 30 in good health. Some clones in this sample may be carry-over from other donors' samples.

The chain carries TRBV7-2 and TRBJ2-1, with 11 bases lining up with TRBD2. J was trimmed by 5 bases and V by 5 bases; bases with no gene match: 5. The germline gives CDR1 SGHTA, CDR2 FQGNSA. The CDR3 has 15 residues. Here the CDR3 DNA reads TGTGCCAGCAGCCCACTAGCGGGAGTGAACAATGAGCAGTTCTTC. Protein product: CASSPLAGVNNEQFF.

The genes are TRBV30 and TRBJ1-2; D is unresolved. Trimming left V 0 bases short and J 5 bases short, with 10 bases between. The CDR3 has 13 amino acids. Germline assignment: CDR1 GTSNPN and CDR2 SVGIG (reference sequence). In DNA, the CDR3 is TGTGCCTGGAGTGTGGCAGTTCCTTATGGCTACACCTTC. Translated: CAWSVAVPYGYTF.

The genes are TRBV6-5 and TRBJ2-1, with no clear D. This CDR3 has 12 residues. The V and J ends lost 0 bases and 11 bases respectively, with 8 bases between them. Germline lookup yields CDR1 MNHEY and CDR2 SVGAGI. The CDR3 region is CASSYSDGQQFF. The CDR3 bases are TGTGCCAGCAGTTACTCAGACGGCCAGCAGTTCTTC.

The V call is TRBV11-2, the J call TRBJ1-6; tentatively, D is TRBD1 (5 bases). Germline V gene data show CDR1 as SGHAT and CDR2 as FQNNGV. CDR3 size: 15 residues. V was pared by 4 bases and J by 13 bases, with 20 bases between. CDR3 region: CASSSREGLPGPLHF. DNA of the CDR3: TGTGCCAGCAGCTCCAGGGAGGGGCTTCCAGGGCCCCTCCACTTT. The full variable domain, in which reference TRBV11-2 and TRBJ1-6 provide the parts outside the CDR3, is EAGVAQSPRYKIIEKRQSVAFWCNPISGHATLYWYQQILGQGPKLLIQFQNNGVVDDSQLPKDRFSAERLKGVDSTLKIQPAKLEDSAVYLCASSSREGLPGPLHFGNGTRLTVT.